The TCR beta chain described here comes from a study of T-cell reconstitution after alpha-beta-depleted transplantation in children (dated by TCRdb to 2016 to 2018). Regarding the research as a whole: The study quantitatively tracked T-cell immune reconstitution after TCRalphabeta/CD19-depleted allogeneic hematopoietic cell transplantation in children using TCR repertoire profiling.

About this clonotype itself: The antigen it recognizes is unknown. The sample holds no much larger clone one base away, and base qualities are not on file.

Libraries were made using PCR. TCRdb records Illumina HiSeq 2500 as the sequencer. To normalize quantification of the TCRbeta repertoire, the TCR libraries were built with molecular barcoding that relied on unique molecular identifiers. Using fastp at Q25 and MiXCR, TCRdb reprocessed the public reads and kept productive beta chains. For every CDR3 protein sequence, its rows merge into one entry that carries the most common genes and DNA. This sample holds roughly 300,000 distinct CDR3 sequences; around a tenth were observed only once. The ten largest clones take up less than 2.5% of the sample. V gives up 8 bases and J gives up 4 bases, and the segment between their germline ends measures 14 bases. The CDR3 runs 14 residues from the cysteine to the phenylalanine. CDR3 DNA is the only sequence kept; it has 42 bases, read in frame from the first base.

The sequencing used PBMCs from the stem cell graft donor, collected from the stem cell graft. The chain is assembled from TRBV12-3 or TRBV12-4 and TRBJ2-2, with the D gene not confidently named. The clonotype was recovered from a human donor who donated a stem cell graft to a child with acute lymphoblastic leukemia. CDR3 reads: CASSPGLTTGELFF. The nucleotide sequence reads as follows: TGTGCCAGCTCCCCGGGTCTGACCACCGGGGAGCTGTTTTTT.